Sequencing of this TCR beta chain was carried out in a study of cytomegalovirus exposure and HLA in healthy donors. With 60 Vbeta and 13 Jbeta primers, the PCR was carried out. Repertoires were generated with immunoSEQ multiplex PCR, while TCRdb's copy carries only in-frame clones and drops some. The top ten hold 3.4% of the sample, which has more than 95,000 clones, about 74% seen once. This clonotype was obtained from a man aged 30 to 39 in good health and CMV-seronegative. The sample consisted of PBMCs.

The CDR3 DNA reads TGTGCCAGCAGGCTAACTCCCACCGGGGAGCTGTTTTTT. It is translated as CASRLTPTGELFF. The chain combines TRBV28 with TRBJ2-2, with D hard to call. The germline V gene has CDR1 MDHEN and CDR2 SYDVKM. Trimming left V 6 bases short and J 4 bases short, with 9 bases between. The CDR3 is 13 amino acids.